The 29 T cell receptor beta chains below come from one sample, sequenced in a study of blood T cell repertoires in COVID-19. Produced via immunoSEQ multiplex PCR; TCRdb's table is partial and in-frame only. The sample has about 200,000 clones; more than 65% are singletons. Material: peripheral blood. The receptors here all came from a human donor in a cohort sampled during active COVID-19.

The chain is built from TRBV28 and TRBJ2-5; D is unresolved. CDR3 length: 14 residues. With 6 bases removed from V and 5 bases from J, the gap between germline ends came to 16 bases. Per the germline V gene, CDR1 is MDHEN and CDR2 is SYDVKM. As DNA, the CDR3 is TGTGCCAGCAGCCGTCGACGGGTCGGGGAGACCCAGTACTTC. Translated, it gives CASSRRRVGETQYF.

This sequence joins TRBV6-1 and TRBJ2-3; D not certain. The length of the CDR3 is 18 residues. The V end lost 2 bases, the J end lost 6 bases, and 24 bases lay between the germline ends. CDR1 MNHNS and CDR2 SASEGT come from the germline V gene. CDR3 in DNA: TGTGCCAGCAGTGAAAAAGTTTCGGCGGTCTGGCTGGCGGATACGCAGTATTTT. It is translated as CASSEKVSAVWLADTQYF.

This chain joins TRBV2 and TRBJ2-7; 7 bases agree with TRBD1. This CDR3 has 14 amino acids. The germline CDR1 and CDR2 sequences are SNHLY and FYNNEI. After removal of 7 bases from V and 0 bases from J, the junction contained 6 bases not matched to a gene. CDR3 protein: CASIKDRASYEQYF. The CDR3 coding sequence is TGTGCCAGCATTAAAGACAGGGCCTCCTACGAGCAGTACTTC.

V usage is TRBV30 and J usage is TRBJ2-1; tentative D call: TRBD1 (6 bases). This CDR3 has 14 residues. Between the trimmed V and J ends, which lost 2 bases and 7 bases, there was a span of 15 bases. CDR1 is GTSNPN and CDR2 is SVGIG in the germline V gene (reference sequence). The CDR3 loop is CAWSPGQRTNEQFF. The CDR3 region has the DNA TGTGCCTGGAGTCCGGGACAACGGACAAATGAGCAGTTCTTC.

This clone has more than one count but fewer than ten. The chain links TRBV4-1 to TRBJ2-4, with D uncertain. V shed 4 bases and J shed 5 bases, with 15 bases lying between them. The CDR3 length is 15 residues. Germline CDR1 is MGHRA and CDR2 is YSYEKL. The CDR3 is CASSPGKLVQNIQYF. The CDR3 DNA sequence: TGCGCCAGCAGCCCGGGTAAGCTGGTGCAAAACATTCAGTACTTC.

This chain connects TRBV15 to TRBJ2-7; weak D call: TRBD1 (6 bases). The V and J ends lost 0 bases and 3 bases respectively, with 15 bases between them. The germline V gene has CDR1 LNHNV and CDR2 YYDKDF (reference sequence). The CDR3 length is 16 residues. In DNA form, the CDR3 reads TGTGCCACCAGCAGAGATCTGCCCGAGGGGGTCTACGAGCAGTACTTC. Residues: CATSRDLPEGVYEQYF.

CDR3 in DNA: TGCGCCAGCAGTGAGTCGAGTACTAGCGGGAGTGGTGAGCAGTTCTTC. Its protein product is CASSESSTSGSGEQFF. The chain carries TRBV10-1 and TRBJ2-1; 11 positions agree with TRBD2. Germline values: CDR1 WNHNN, CDR2 SYGVQD (reference sequence). V lost 0 bases and J lost 9; bases outside the gene matches: 7. This CDR3 has 16 residues.

The chain employs TRBV15 and TRBJ2-7, with 8 bases aligning to TRBD2. The CDR3 loop spans 16 amino acids. Germline V CDR1 and CDR2: LNHNV, YYDKDF (reference sequence). Losses at the gene ends were 1 base for V and 2 bases for J; bases not matched to a gene: 7. CDR3 DNA: TGTGCCACCAGCAGAGCCCTGACTAGCGCAACCTACGAGCAGTACTTC. Translation gives CATSRALTSATYEQYF.

The chain is built from TRBV10-3 and TRBJ2-3, with D maybe TRBD2 (6 bases). Between the trimmed V and J ends, which lost 0 bases and 1 base, there was a span of 11 bases. Germline CDR1 is ENHRY and CDR2 is SYGVKD. The length of the CDR3 is 16 residues. The CDR3 region has the DNA TGTGCCATCAGTGAGTCCCCGCCGGGGGGCACAGATACGCAGTATTTT. It specifies CAISESPPGGTDTQYF.

Worth noting for this clone: Sequence at one end of the junction differs from germline and may be a read error. V gene TRBV6-5 combines with J gene TRBJ2-7; weak D call: TRBD1 (6 bases). CDR1 MNHEY and CDR2 SVGAGI come from the germline V gene. The CDR3 spans 11 residues. The DNA for the CDR3 is TGTGCCAGCAGCTCTATCCAGGGGTTGCACTTC. This encodes CASSSIQGLHF.

This clone was found once. J is TRBJ2-1 and V is TRBV4-1, with no clear D. From germline, CDR1 is MGHRA and CDR2 YSYEKL. The V gene lost 1 base and the J gene lost 9 bases, with 4 bases spanning the gap. The CDR3 has 11 amino acids. The chain's CDR3 is CASSQGLEQFF. The CDR3 bases are TGCGCCAGCAGCCAAGGACTTGAGCAGTTCTTC.

The table lists this clone with many counts. The chain recombines TRBV7-2 with TRBJ2-5; 9 positions match TRBD2. Germline trimming cut 1 base from V and 5 bases from J; bases unmatched to any gene: 11. Germline-derived CDR1 and CDR2 are SGHTA and FQGNSA. The CDR3 extends over 17 amino acids. For the CDR3, the DNA is TGTGCCAGCAGCTTAGAAACGGCGGGAGGGCCTAGGGAGACCCAGTACTTC. This codes for CASSLETAGGPRETQYF.

The chain has TRBV6-5 and TRBJ2-1, with TRBD2 matching over 11 bases. Germline V gives CDR1 MNHEY, CDR2 SVGAGI. The CDR3 is made up of 14 amino acids. Trimming removed 5 bases from V and 7 bases from J; junction bases left unmatched: 4. Here the CDR3 reads CASSNRLAGNEQFF. Here the CDR3 DNA reads TGTGCCAGCAGTAACCGACTAGCGGGGAATGAGCAGTTCTTC.

The J gene is TRBJ1-2, the V gene TRBV7-9; TRBD1 might be the D (5 bases). This CDR3 region has 16 residues. Looked up from germline, CDR1 is SEHNR and CDR2 is FQNEAQ (reference sequence). Trimming cost V 5 bases and J 0 bases, with 16 bases left between them. The CDR3 sequence is CASSPTGGVTNYGYTF. CDR3 DNA sequence: TGTGCCAGCAGCCCGACTGGGGGGGTGACTAACTATGGCTACACCTTC.

The V and J genes are TRBV7-2 and TRBJ2-5; 7 bases agree with TRBD1. The germline gives CDR1 SGHTA, CDR2 FQGNSA. The CDR3 length is 14 residues. Trimming cost V 1 base and J 6 bases; bases outside gene matches: 5. For the CDR3, the DNA is TGTGCCAGCAGCTTAGATAAGGGGGCGAAGACCCAGTACTTC. This translates into CASSLDKGAKTQYF.

This chain connects TRBV6-1 to TRBJ2-2; tentatively, D is TRBD2 (6 bases). V shed 1 base and J shed 7 bases, with 7 bases lying between them. This CDR3 is built from 13 residues. Per the germline V gene, CDR1 is MNHNS and CDR2 is SASEGT. The CDR3 is CASSEGGIGELFF. CDR3 sequence (DNA): TGTGCCAGCAGTGAAGGCGGGATCGGGGAGCTGTTTTTT.

The chain links TRBV18 to TRBJ1-5; D is unresolved. This CDR3 has 16 amino acids. Trimming took 1 base from V and 5 from J, leaving 15 bases between them. Germline V lookup: CDR1 KGHSH, CDR2 LQKENI. CDR3 sequence: CASSPLGGLGDQPQHF. CDR3 bases: TGTGCCAGCTCACCACTCGGAGGCCTTGGGGATCAGCCCCAGCATTTT. The full variable domain, its missing parts supplied by reference TRBV18 and TRBJ1-5, is NAGVMQNPRHLVRRRGQEARLRCSPMKGHSHVYWYRQLPEEGLKFMVYLQKENIIDESGMPKERFSAEFPKEGPSILRIQQVVRGDSAAYFCASSPLGGLGDQPQHFGDGTRLSIL.

The V call is TRBV5-1, the J call TRBJ2-1; maybe TRBD1 (6 bases). The germline gives CDR1 SGHRS, CDR2 YFSETQ. This CDR3 is built from 15 residues. Trimming stripped 2 bases from V and 7 bases from J, with 16 bases between. This chain's CDR3 is CASSFGGHPRNEQFF. The CDR3 region has the DNA TGCGCCAGCAGCTTTGGGGGACACCCAAGGAATGAGCAGTTCTTC.

This sequence joins TRBV3-1 (or the pseudogene TRBV3-2) and TRBJ1-1, with a possible D match to TRBD1 (5 bases). Trimming stripped 2 bases from V and 3 bases from J, with 10 bases between. Germline CDR1 LGHDT, CDR2 YNNKEL (reference sequence). This CDR3 has 14 residues. The CDR3 here is CASSQLGGDTEAFF. CDR3 in DNA: TGTGCCAGCAGCCAATTGGGGGGGGACACTGAAGCTTTCTTT.

In its sample, this clone was seen a few times. This sequence joins TRBV11-2 and TRBJ2-7; possibly TRBD2 for D (5 bases). Germline V CDR1 and CDR2: SGHAT, FQNNGV. V dropped 5 bases and J dropped 5 bases, with 19 bases sitting between them. This CDR3 has 15 residues. CDR3 sequence (DNA): TGTGCCAGCAGCCCCCTAAATTTAGCGAGCCACGAGCAGTACTTC. It encodes CASSPLNLASHEQYF.

V and J are TRBV3-1 (or the pseudogene TRBV3-2) and TRBJ1-2, with 10 bases matching TRBD1. Germline CDR1 and CDR2: LGHDT and YNNKEL (reference sequence). The junction had 3 bases not matched to a gene; V was cut back by 4 bases and J by 4 bases. This CDR3 spans 14 amino acids. The CDR3 is CASSLGQGIYGYTF. The DNA for the CDR3 is TGTGCCAGCAGCCTGGGACAGGGGATCTATGGCTACACCTTC.

The CDR3 DNA reads as TGTGCCAGCAGTTTCAGCCCCCGGGACAGCCCCTATGGCTACACCTTC. Translated: CASSFSPRDSPYGYTF. The V gene is TRBV27, the J gene TRBJ1-2; TRBD1 aligns across 7 bases. Trimming cost V 3 bases and J 4 bases; bases outside gene matches: 11. This CDR3 has 16 amino acids. CDR1 and CDR2 from the germline V gene are MNHEY and SMNVEV (reference sequence).

The chain has TRBV5-1 and TRBJ1-2; D remains ambiguous. Germline CDR1 and CDR2: SGHRS and YFSETQ. The V end lost 1 base, the J end lost 4 bases, and 14 bases lay between the germline ends. The CDR3 sequence is 15 residues long. The CDR3 spells CASSLNWGGSYGYTF. The CDR3 DNA is TGCGCCAGCAGCTTGAATTGGGGAGGTAGCTATGGCTACACCTTC.

The chain joins TRBV6-5 to TRBJ2-1; 10 nucleotides agree with TRBD2. Germline loops: CDR1 MNHEY, CDR2 SVGAGI. This CDR3 has 14 amino acids. Unmatched junction bases numbered 3, after V lost 7 bases and J lost 3 bases. Here the CDR3 reads CASNLAGDYNEQFF. CDR3 coding DNA: TGTGCCAGCAACCTAGCGGGAGACTACAATGAGCAGTTCTTC.

The chain recombines TRBV19 with TRBJ2-1; tentative D call: TRBD2 (6 bases). Per germline, CDR1 LNHDA and CDR2 SQIVND (reference sequence). Trimming took off 8 bases at V and 9 bases at J, with 11 bases between the two ends. The CDR3 consists of 11 residues. The CDR3 region is CASSMGGEQFF. For the CDR3, the DNA is TGTGCCAGTTCGATGGGGGGTGAGCAGTTCTTC.

The V and J genes are TRBV5-6 and TRBJ1-2, with D perhaps matching TRBD1 (5 bases). Germline-derived CDR1 and CDR2 are SGHDT and YYEEEE. Trimming took 4 bases from V and 4 from J, leaving 14 bases between them. CDR3 size: 14 residues. The CDR3 loop is CASSDGTSSYGYTF. The CDR3 bases are TGTGCCAGCAGCGACGGGACTTCCAGCTATGGCTACACCTTC.

The gene calls are TRBV5-1 and TRBJ2-7; the D is unclear. This CDR3 region has 14 residues. Germline V gene sequence: CDR1 SGHRS, CDR2 YFSETQ. The V and J ends lost 2 bases and 2 bases respectively, with 11 bases between them. This CDR3 is CASSLPEATYEQYF. The CDR3 nucleotides read TGCGCCAGCAGCTTACCAGAGGCGACCTACGAGCAGTACTTC.

This CDR3 is CASSLGQVGGPQHF. In nucleotides, the CDR3 is TGTGCCAGTAGCCTCGGACAGGTTGGAGGGCCCCAGCATTTT. This chain links TRBV19 with TRBJ1-5; TRBD1 matches 7 bases. The V segment lost 6 bases and the J segment 9 bases; nucleotides outside the gene matches: 11. The CDR3 sequence is 14 residues long. Germline V gives CDR1 LNHDA, CDR2 SQIVND (reference sequence).

The CDR3 DNA follows: TGTGCCAGCAGCTTACTAAAACGAGTGCCTGAGTCCTACGAGCAGTACTTC. Protein sequence: CASSLLKRVPESYEQYF. The V call is TRBV7-8, the J call TRBJ2-7; D is unclear. Germline loops: CDR1 SGHVS, CDR2 FQNEAQ. There are 17 residues in the CDR3. Trimming took 2 bases from V and 1 from J, leaving 18 bases between them.